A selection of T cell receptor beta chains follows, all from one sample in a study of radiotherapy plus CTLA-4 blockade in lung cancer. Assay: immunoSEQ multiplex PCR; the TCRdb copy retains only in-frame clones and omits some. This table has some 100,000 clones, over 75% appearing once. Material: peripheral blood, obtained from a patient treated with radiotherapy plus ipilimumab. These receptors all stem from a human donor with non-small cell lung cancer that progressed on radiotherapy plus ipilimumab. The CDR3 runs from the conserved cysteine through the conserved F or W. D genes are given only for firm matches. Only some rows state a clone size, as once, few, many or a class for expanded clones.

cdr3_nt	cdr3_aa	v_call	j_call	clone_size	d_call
TGTGCCTGCCCCCAGGGAGGGGCAGGGGAAAAACTGTTTTTT	CACPQGGAGEKLFF	TRBV30	TRBJ1-4	NA	NA
TGTGCCAGCAGGCCTTGGGGGGGGAACCTCTACAATGAGCAGTTCTTC	CASRPWGGNLYNEQFF	TRBV2	TRBJ2-1	NA	TRBD2
TGTGCCAGCAGCCTCCACCCTGCGGACAGCAATCAGCCCCAGCATTTT	CASSLHPADSNQPQHF	TRBV5-6	TRBJ1-5	once	NA
TGTGCCAGCTCACCAGAGACAGGGCTCACCGGGGAGCTGTTTTTT	CASSPETGLTGELFF	TRBV18	TRBJ2-2	NA	TRBD1
TGCGCCAGCAGAAGAGACAGGGCGAACACTGAAGCTTTCTTT	CASRRDRANTEAFF	TRBV10-2	TRBJ1-1	NA	TRBD1
TGTGCCAGCCGTGGGACGACGGTTTTCAACACTGAAGCTTTCTTT	CASRGTTVFNTEAFF	TRBV2	TRBJ1-1	NA	NA
TGCAGCGTTCTTACAGGGAAGATAATCGACAATGAGCAGTTCTTC	CSVLTGKIIDNEQFF	TRBV29-1	TRBJ2-1	few	NA
TGCGCCAGCAGCTTGGGGGACGGGGCCTACAATGAAAAACTGTTTTTT	CASSLGDGAYNEKLFF	TRBV5-1	TRBJ1-4	NA	NA
TGTGCCAGCAGTTGGAGTCCCTCTAGCGGGGGGGCCCCAGGGACCCAGTACTTC	CASSWSPSSGGAPGTQYF	TRBV27	TRBJ2-5	NA	TRBD2
TGTGCCAGCAGCTTACTAGCAGGAGGGAGGTACATTCAGTACTTC	CASSLLAGGRYIQYF	TRBV7-2	TRBJ2-4	NA	NA
TGTGCCAGCAGCCCCGGGGGGAATGAGCAGTTCTTC	CASSPGGNEQFF	TRBV7-3	TRBJ2-1	NA	TRBD2
TGTGCTAGCCAAAGGGAGGGGGCCTGGACTGAAGCTTTCTTT	CASQREGAWTEAFF	TRBV12-5	TRBJ1-1	NA	TRBD1
TGTGCCAGCAGCGTACACTTGGGAAACAATGAGCAGTTCTTC	CASSVHLGNNEQFF	TRBV9	TRBJ2-1	NA	NA
TGTGCCAGCAGCTTTGGGGATCGAGAGACCCAGTACTTC	CASSFGDRETQYF	TRBV7-3	TRBJ2-5	NA	NA
TGCAGCGTTGTCAGGGTGGGTAACTATGGCTACACCTTC	CSVVRVGNYGYTF	TRBV29-1	TRBJ1-2	NA	NA
TGTGCCAGCAGCGGACTCACTAGTTCTGAGCAGTTCTTC	CASSGLTSSEQFF	TRBV11-1	TRBJ2-1	NA	NA
TGTGCCAGCGGACCTGCGCGAACTAGCACAGATACGCAGTATTTT	CASGPARTSTDTQYF	TRBV25-1	TRBJ2-3	NA	NA
TGTGCCAGCAGCATCCAACTAGCGGGAGTGGTCGAGCAGTACTTC	CASSIQLAGVVEQYF	TRBV7-9	TRBJ2-7	few	TRBD2
TGTGCCAGCAGCTTAGAATACGGGCTCAGGGAGACCCAGTACTTC	CASSLEYGLRETQYF	TRBV7-6	TRBJ2-5	NA	NA
TGTGCCAGCAATGAGATGGTATCAAACTATGGCTACACCTTC	CASNEMVSNYGYTF	TRBV6-1	TRBJ1-2	NA	NA
TGTGCCAGCAGATACGGGGACACCTCCTACGAGCAGTACTTC	CASRYGDTSYEQYF	TRBV25-1	TRBJ2-7	NA	NA
TGTGCCAGCTCACCACAACGGTCCTACGACGAGCAGTACTTC	CASSPQRSYDEQYF	TRBV18	TRBJ2-7	NA	NA
TGTGCCAGCAGGGGGACAGGACATAGCAATCAGCCCCAGCATTTT	CASRGTGHSNQPQHF	TRBV6-5	TRBJ1-5	NA	TRBD1
TGTGCCAGCAGTTTTCGACAGGGAGACTATGGCTACACCTTC	CASSFRQGDYGYTF	TRBV5-4	TRBJ1-2	once	TRBD1
TGTGCCAGCAGGGGGCCGGGACAAGTCTACAATGAGCAGTTCTTC	CASRGPGQVYNEQFF	TRBV27	TRBJ2-1	NA	NA
TGTGCCAGCAGGTCCCAGGCTAGAAGCAATCAGCCCCAGCATTTT	CASRSQARSNQPQHF	TRBV2	TRBJ1-5	NA	NA
TGCGCCAGCAGTGAGTATTATGGTGAGCAGTTCTTC	CASSEYYGEQFF	TRBV10-2	TRBJ2-1	NA	NA
TGTGCCAGCAGTTTTGCAGGGAGTTTTGCTGAAAAACTGTTTTTT	CASSFAGSFAEKLFF	TRBV27	TRBJ1-4	NA	NA
TGTGCCAGCAGCAGGGGTCGGACCTCCCACGAGCAGTACTTC	CASSRGRTSHEQYF	TRBV21-1	TRBJ2-7	NA	NA
TGTGCCAGCAGCCGGGGGGGTGGGAATCAGCCCCAGCATTTT	CASSRGGGNQPQHF	TRBV5-4	TRBJ1-5	NA	NA
TGTGCCAGCAGCTCAGGGACAAACAATGAGCAGTTCTTC	CASSSGTNNEQFF	TRBV7-8	TRBJ2-1	once	NA
TGCGCCAGCAGCCAAGGGGGGAGGGCTGGAAACACCATATATTTT	CASSQGGRAGNTIYF	TRBV4-3	TRBJ1-3	once	NA
TGCGCCAGCAGCGTAGGAACAGGGGTCATTAATTCACCCCTCCACTTT	CASSVGTGVINSPLHF	TRBV4-1	TRBJ1-6	NA	TRBD1
TGTGCCAGCAGCTTAGCCGCCAACCTTCTTAACACTGAAGCTTTCTTT	CASSLAANLLNTEAFF	TRBV7-2	TRBJ1-1	NA	NA
TGTGCCGTTGGGACAGGTGCAACTAATGAAAAACTGTTTTTT	CAVGTGATNEKLFF	TRBV6-4	TRBJ1-4	NA	TRBD1
TGTGCTAGTGGTTCCCCCAACGGGAGGGATACCGGGGAGCTGTTTTTT	CASGSPNGRDTGELFF	TRBV12-5	TRBJ2-2	NA	TRBD2
TGTGCCAGCAGGGACAATTCCTACGAGCAGTACTTC	CASRDNSYEQYF	TRBV27	TRBJ2-7	NA	NA
TGCAGCGCGGAGGGGAGACAGGGCCTCAATCAGCCCCAGCATTTT	CSAEGRQGLNQPQHF	TRBV29-1	TRBJ1-5	NA	TRBD1
TGTGCCAGCAGCCTCCGACTGATGGGAGAGACCCAGTACTTC	CASSLRLMGETQYF	TRBV21-1	TRBJ2-5	NA	NA
TGTGCCTGGAGTGTAGGGGACTACCAAGAGACCCAGTACTTC	CAWSVGDYQETQYF	TRBV30	TRBJ2-5	NA	NA
TGTGCCAGCAGTTCCTGGACAGCTCTTTTCTATGGCTACACCTTC	CASSSWTALFYGYTF	TRBV28	TRBJ1-2	NA	NA
TGTGCTAGTGGCCGCCGAGGGGCTGATGAAGCTTTCTTT	CASGRRGADEAFF	TRBV12-5	TRBJ1-1	NA	NA
TGTGCCAGCAGTGCGCGGGGGGGACAGTACCTCGTGGGTAGCAATCAGCCCCAGCATTTT	CASSARGGQYLVGSNQPQHF	TRBV2	TRBJ1-5	NA	TRBD1
TGTGCCAGCTCACCTTCCACAACTAATGAAAAACTGTTTTTT	CASSPSTTNEKLFF	TRBV18	TRBJ1-4	few	NA
TGTGCCAGCAGAGTGGACGGCATGGGCAACTATGGCTACACCTTC	CASRVDGMGNYGYTF	TRBV6-1	TRBJ1-2	NA	NA
TGTGCCAGCAGTTCCCCCGGACAGGGGGGAGAGACCCAGTACTTC	CASSSPGQGGETQYF	TRBV27	TRBJ2-5	NA	TRBD1
TGTGCCAGCAGCGGACAGGGACCCACTAATGAAAAACTGTTTTTT	CASSGQGPTNEKLFF	TRBV7-9	TRBJ1-4	NA	TRBD1